One and the same sample provided the 17 T cell receptor beta chains below, sequenced in a study of T cells in Graves' hyperthyroidism and ophthalmopathy. Amplified TCR beta CDR3 regions derived from RNA transcripts. An initial round of RT-PCR targeting the TCR CDR3 relied on the HTBI primer set. TCRdb analysed the multiplex PCR reads with MiXCR anew, one entry per CDR3 protein. The table lists roughly 110,000 distinct CDR3 sequences, around a sixth of them singletons. Sequencing used blood. The receptors derive from a woman aged 45-65 years with Graves' hyperthyroidism.

This clonotype has a count of ten or more. The chain recombines TRBV6-6 with TRBJ1-3; the D is unclear. The CDR3 covers 19 residues. Trimming removed 2 bases from V and 0 bases from J, with 20 bases in between. Germline V lookup: CDR1 MNHNY, CDR2 SVGAGI (reference sequence). The CDR3 nucleotides are TGTGCCAGCAGTTACAACCCCCCGGCAGGAACTCTCTCTGGAAACACCATATATTTT. Its protein product is CASSYNPPAGTLSGNTIYF.

There are many counts of this clonotype. The chain couples TRBV5-8 to TRBJ1-2, with 7 bases matching TRBD1. Trimming took 7 bases from V and 2 from J; bases not matched to a gene: 5. CDR3 size: 13 residues. Germline V gene lookup returns CDR1 SGHTS and CDR2 YDEGEE. The DNA for the CDR3 is TGTGCCAGCGGAGAACAGGGGAACTATGGCTACACCTTC. Translated: CASGEQGNYGYTF.

This clonotype has a count of ten or more. The chain carries TRBV20-1 and TRBJ2-5, with TRBD2 identical over 16 bases. The CDR3 contains 17 residues. V lost 5 bases and J lost 2; bases outside the gene matches: 8. CDR1 is DFQATT and CDR2 is SNEGSKA in the germline V gene (reference sequence). The CDR3 is CSAVGTSGRVIQETQYF. CDR3 sequence (DNA): TGCAGTGCTGTGGGGACTAGCGGGAGGGTAATACAAGAGACCCAGTACTTC.

Remarks on this clonotype: A much larger clone differs by one base, so this may be a read error. This chain uses TRBV28 with TRBJ2-5, with a possible D match to TRBD1 (5 bases). The germline gives CDR1 MDHEN, CDR2 SYDVKM. The CDR3 runs 13 residues. Trimming pared 6 bases from V and 0 bases from J, leaving 8 bases between. CDR3 residues: CASRPDNQETQYF. The CDR3 DNA reads TGTGCCAGCAGACCGGACAACCAAGAGACCCAGTACTTC.

This clonotype was seen ten or more times. The J gene is TRBJ2-7, the V gene TRBV5-1, with D perhaps given as TRBD1 or TRBD2 (6 bases each). This CDR3 region has 16 residues. Trimming took 0 bases from V and 0 from J, leaving 13 bases between them. CDR1 is SGHRS, CDR2 YFSETQ, per germline. CDR3 DNA: TGCGCCAGCAGCTTGGAACAGGGAGGATCCTCCTACGAGCAGTACTTC. It codes for CASSLEQGGSSYEQYF.

In its sample, this clonotype was seen many times. The chain combines TRBV19 with TRBJ2-3, with D possibly being TRBD2 (5 bases). CDR1 LNHDA and CDR2 SQIVND come from the germline V gene (reference sequence). This CDR3 region has 17 residues. Trimming took 4 bases from V and 3 from J, leaving 20 bases between them. The CDR3 sequence is CASSTRYSHRRTDTQYF. The CDR3 region has the DNA TGTGCCAGTAGTACCCGGTACTCTCATAGGAGGACAGATACGCAGTATTTT.

As regards this clonotype: This may come from a read error, since a much larger clone is one base off. The V gene is TRBV27, the J gene TRBJ2-3; TRBD1 matches 10 bases. This CDR3 is 15 amino acids long. Looked up from germline, CDR1 is MNHEY and CDR2 is SMNVEV (reference sequence). DNA of the CDR3: TGTGCCAGCGCCCGACAGGGGGCTGGCACAGGTACGCAGTATTTT. This codes for CASARQGAGTGTQYF.

This clonotype showed up many times. The chain employs TRBV6-5 and TRBJ2-2; tentatively, D is TRBD2 (5 bases). Germline V gene lookup returns CDR1 MNHEY and CDR2 SVGAGI. Trimming cost V 2 bases and J 5 bases, with 9 bases left between them. The CDR3 is 14 amino acids. CDR3 in DNA: TGTGCCAGCAGTTACACGCGGGCGACCGGGGAGCTGTTTTTT. Amino acid sequence: CASSYTRATGELFF.

Points on this clonotype: A read error may explain this, as a much larger clone is one base away. The chain is built from TRBV5-1 and TRBJ1-3; no clear D. From germline, CDR1 is SGHRS and CDR2 YFSETQ. This CDR3 is built from 15 residues. V dropped 0 bases and J dropped 7 bases, with 14 bases sitting between them. The CDR3 is CASSLAGPLGNTIYF. In DNA form, the CDR3 reads TGCGCCAGCAGCTTGGCCGGCCCCCTAGGGAACACCATATATTTT.

CDR3 residues: CSVRDSEKLFF. CDR3 sequence (DNA): TGCAGCGTCCGGGACAGTGAAAAACTGTTTTTT. The V gene is TRBV29-1, the J gene TRBJ1-4; 7 nucleotides match TRBD1. J was trimmed by 7 bases and V by 6 bases; bases with no gene match: 2. In germline, CDR1 is SQVTM, CDR2 ANQGSEA. The CDR3 runs 11 residues.

This clonotype came up many times. V usage is TRBV11-2 and J usage is TRBJ2-1; D is unresolved. Trimming took 6 bases from V and 5 from J, leaving 14 bases between them. The CDR3 runs 14 residues. The germline V gene has CDR1 SGHAT and CDR2 FQNNGV. CDR3 in DNA: TGTGCCAGCAGGCCAAGGATGCACCACAATGAGCAGTTCTTC. Its protein product is CASRPRMHHNEQFF. Full variable domain (rest looked up from reference TRBV11-2 and TRBJ2-1): EAGVAQSPRYKIIEKRQSVAFWCNPISGHATLYWYQQILGQGPKLLIQFQNNGVVDDSQLPKDRFSAERLKGVDSTLKIQPAKLEDSAVYLCASRPRMHHNEQFFGPGTRLTVL.

This clonotype occurred many times. The chain combines TRBV20-1 with TRBJ2-3, with 7 positions matching TRBD2. This CDR3 is built from 13 residues. From germline, CDR1 is DFQATT and CDR2 SNEGSKA (reference sequence). V shed 6 bases, J shed 3 bases, and the junction held 6 bases outside the gene matches. DNA for the CDR3: TGCAGTGCGGAAGGGAGGGGAACAGATACGCAGTATTTT. Translated, it gives CSAEGRGTDTQYF.

This clonotype has a count of ten or more. The chain links TRBV5-1 to TRBJ1-2; TRBD1 is a possible D gene (5 bases). Trimming removed 4 bases at V and 6 bases at J, with 13 bases between. The CDR3 is 13 amino acids. Germline CDR1 and CDR2: SGHRS and YFSETQ. DNA for the CDR3: TGCGCCAGCAGCCTTCAGGGACGCAATGGCTACACCTTC. Its translation: CASSLQGRNGYTF.

There are many counts of this clonotype. The V gene is TRBV29-1, the J gene TRBJ2-2; maybe TRBD1 (5 bases). The CDR3 runs 14 residues. Between the trimmed V and J ends, which lost 3 bases and 1 base, there was a span of 9 bases. Germline values: CDR1 SQVTM, CDR2 ANQGSEA. For the CDR3, the DNA is TGCAGCGTTGACGGCCAGGGGAACACCGGGGAGCTGTTTTTT. It encodes CSVDGQGNTGELFF.

This clonotype appeared a few times. A read error may be the cause here, since a much bigger clone is one base away. The rearrangement links TRBV6-2 or TRBV6-3 to TRBJ1-2; no definite D call. V lost 5 bases, J lost 10 bases, and 14 bases lay in between. The CDR3 totals 12 residues. Per germline, CDR1 MNHEY and CDR2 SVGEGT. CDR3 nucleotide sequence: TGTGCCAGCAGTACCGTCCCGGGTGACTACACCTTC. The encoded protein is CASSTVPGDYTF.

This clonotype was counted ten times or more. The chain joins TRBV20-1 to TRBJ2-1; tentative D call: TRBD2 (5 bases). The length of the CDR3 is 12 residues. The germline V gene encodes CDR1 DFQATT and CDR2 SNEGSKA (reference sequence). V was cut by 2 bases and J by 9 bases, with 11 bases left in between. The CDR3 here is CSARSAGVEQFF. The CDR3 DNA is TGCAGTGCTAGAAGCGCGGGTGTTGAGCAGTTCTTC.

This clonotype has a handful of counts. The chain recombines TRBV10-3 with TRBJ2-1, with 10 nucleotides matching TRBD1. The germline V gene encodes CDR1 ENHRY and CDR2 SYGVKD. The CDR3 is 14 amino acids. V dropped 4 bases and J dropped 6; count of bases not matched to a gene: 3. The CDR3 sequence is CAISGDRGSNEQFF. The CDR3, as DNA: TGTGCCATCAGTGGGGACAGGGGAAGCAATGAGCAGTTCTTC.